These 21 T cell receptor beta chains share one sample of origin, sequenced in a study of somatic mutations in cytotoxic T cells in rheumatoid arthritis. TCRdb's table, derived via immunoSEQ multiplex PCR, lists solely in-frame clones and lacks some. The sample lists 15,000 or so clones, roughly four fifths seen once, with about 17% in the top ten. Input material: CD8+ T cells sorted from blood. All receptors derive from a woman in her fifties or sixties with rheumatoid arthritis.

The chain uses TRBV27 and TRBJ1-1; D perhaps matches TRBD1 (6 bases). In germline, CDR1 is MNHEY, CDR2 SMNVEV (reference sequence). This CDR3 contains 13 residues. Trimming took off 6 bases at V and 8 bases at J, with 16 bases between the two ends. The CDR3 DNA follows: TGTGCCAGCAGCCTGACAGGCCCGTTCGAAGCTTTCTTT. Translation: CASSLTGPFEAFF.

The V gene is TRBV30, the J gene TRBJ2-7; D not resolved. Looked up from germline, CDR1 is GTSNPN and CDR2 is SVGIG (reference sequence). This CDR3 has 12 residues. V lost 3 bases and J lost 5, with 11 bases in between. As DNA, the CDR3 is TGTGCCTGGAGACCTCACCTGCACGAGCAGTACTTC. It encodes CAWRPHLHEQYF.

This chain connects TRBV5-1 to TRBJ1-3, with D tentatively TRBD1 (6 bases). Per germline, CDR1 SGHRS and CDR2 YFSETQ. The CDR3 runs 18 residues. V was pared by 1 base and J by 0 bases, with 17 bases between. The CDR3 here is CASSLTTGFLSSGNTIYF. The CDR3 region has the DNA TGCGCCAGCAGCTTGACTACAGGGTTTCTAAGCTCTGGAAACACCATATATTTT. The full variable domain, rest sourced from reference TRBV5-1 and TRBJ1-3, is KAGVTQTPRYLIKTRGQQVTLSCSPISGHRSVSWYQQTPGQGLQFLFEYFSETQRNKGNFPGRFSGRQFSNSRSEMNVSTLELGDSALYLCASSLTTGFLSSGNTIYFGEGSWLTVV.

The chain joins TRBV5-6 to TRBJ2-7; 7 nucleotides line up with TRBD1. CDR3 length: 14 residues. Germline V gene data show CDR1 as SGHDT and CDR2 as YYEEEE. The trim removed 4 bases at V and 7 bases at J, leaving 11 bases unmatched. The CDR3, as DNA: TGTGCCAGCAGCCCCGGGACAGTAAGGGGGGAGCAGTACTTC. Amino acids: CASSPGTVRGEQYF.

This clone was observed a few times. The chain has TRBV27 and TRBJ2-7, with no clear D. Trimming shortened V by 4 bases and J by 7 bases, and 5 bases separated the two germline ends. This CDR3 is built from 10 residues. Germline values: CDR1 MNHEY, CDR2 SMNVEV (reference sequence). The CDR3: CASSYREQYF. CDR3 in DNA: TGTGCCAGCAGTTACCGGGAGCAGTACTTC.

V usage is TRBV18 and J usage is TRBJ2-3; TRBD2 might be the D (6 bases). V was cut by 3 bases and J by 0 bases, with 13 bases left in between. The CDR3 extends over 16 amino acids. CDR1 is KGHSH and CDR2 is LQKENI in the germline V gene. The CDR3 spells CASSPSGGTSTDTQYF. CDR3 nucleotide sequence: TGTGCCAGCTCACCGTCTGGCGGGACTAGCACAGATACGCAGTATTTT.

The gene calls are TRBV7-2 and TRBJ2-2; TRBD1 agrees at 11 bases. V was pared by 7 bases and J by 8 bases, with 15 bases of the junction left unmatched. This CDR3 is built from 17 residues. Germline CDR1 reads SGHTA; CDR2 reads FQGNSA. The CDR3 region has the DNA TGTGCCAGCATGGATGGCGGACAGGGGGCTATCTGGGGGGAGCTGTTTTTT. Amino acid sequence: CASMDGGQGAIWGELFF.

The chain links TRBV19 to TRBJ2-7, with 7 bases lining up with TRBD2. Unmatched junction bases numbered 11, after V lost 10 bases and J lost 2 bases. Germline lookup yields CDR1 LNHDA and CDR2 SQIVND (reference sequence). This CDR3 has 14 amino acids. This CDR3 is CATSTREAPYEQYF. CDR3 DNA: TGTGCCACTAGCACCCGGGAGGCTCCCTACGAGCAGTACTTC.

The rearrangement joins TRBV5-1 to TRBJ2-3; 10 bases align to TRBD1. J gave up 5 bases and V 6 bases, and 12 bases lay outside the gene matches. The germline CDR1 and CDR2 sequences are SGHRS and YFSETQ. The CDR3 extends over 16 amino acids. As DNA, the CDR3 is TGCGCCAGCACCCCGACAGGGGGCGCTTGGCAAGATACGCAGTATTTT. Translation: CASTPTGGAWQDTQYF.

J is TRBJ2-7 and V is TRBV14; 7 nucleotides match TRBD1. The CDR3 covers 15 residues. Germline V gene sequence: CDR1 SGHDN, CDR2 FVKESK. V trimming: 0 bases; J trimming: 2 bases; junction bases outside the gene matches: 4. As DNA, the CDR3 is TGTGCCAGCAGCCAAGACTTGACAGGGACCTACGAGCAGTACTTC. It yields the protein CASSQDLTGTYEQYF.

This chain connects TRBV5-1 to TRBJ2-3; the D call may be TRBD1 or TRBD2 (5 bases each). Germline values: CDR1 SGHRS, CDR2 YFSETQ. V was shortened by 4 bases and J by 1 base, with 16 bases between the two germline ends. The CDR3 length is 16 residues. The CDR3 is CASSHDRGAGTDTQYF. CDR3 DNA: TGCGCCAGCAGCCACGATAGAGGGGCCGGCACAGATACGCAGTATTTT.

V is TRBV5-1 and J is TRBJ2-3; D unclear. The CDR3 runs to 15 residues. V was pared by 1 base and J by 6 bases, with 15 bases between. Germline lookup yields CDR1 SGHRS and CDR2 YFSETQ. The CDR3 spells CASSLFDNPEDTQYF. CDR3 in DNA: TGCGCCAGCAGCTTGTTTGACAACCCGGAGGATACGCAGTATTTT.

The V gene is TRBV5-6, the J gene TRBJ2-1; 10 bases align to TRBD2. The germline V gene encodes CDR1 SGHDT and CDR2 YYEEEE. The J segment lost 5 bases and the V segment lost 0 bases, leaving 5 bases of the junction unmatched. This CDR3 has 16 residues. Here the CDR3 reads CASSLASGRANNEQFF. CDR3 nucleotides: TGTGCCAGCAGCTTGGCCAGCGGGAGGGCGAACAATGAGCAGTTCTTC.

The CDR3 region has the DNA TGTGCCAGCAGTGCCGGGACTGGTAGCACAGATACGCAGTATTTT. Its translation: CASSAGTGSTDTQYF. J is TRBJ2-3 and V is TRBV6-4; tentative D call: TRBD2 (6 bases). The germline V and J ends were trimmed by 4 bases and 0 bases, with 11 bases remaining between them. This CDR3 spans 15 amino acids. From germline, CDR1 is MRHNA and CDR2 SNTAGT.

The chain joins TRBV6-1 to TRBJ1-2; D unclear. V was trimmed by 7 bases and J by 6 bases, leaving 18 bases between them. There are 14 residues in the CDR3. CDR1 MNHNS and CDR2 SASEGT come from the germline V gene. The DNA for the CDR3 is TGTGCCAGCACCCCCGAAGGAGCGAGCCATGGCTACACCTTC. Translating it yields CASTPEGASHGYTF.

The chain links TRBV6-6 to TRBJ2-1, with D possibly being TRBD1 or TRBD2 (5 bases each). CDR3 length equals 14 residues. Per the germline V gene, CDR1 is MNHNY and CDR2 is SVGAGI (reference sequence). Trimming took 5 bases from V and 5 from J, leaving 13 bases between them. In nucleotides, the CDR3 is TGTGCCAGCAGTCCGGGACCAGCTGACAATGAGCAGTTCTTC. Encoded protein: CASSPGPADNEQFF.

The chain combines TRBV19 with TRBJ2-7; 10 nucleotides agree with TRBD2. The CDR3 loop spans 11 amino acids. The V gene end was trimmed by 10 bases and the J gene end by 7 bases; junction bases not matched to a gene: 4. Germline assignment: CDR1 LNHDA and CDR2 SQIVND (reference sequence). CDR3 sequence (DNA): TGTGCCACCACACTAGCGGGGGAGCAGTACTTC. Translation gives CATTLAGEQYF.

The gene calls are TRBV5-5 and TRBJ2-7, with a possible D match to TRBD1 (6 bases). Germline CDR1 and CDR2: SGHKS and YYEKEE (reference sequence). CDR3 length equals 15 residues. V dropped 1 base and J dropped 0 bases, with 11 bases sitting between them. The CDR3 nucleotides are TGTGCCAGCAGCTTGACAGGGCTAAGCTCCTACGAGCAGTACTTC. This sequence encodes CASSLTGLSSYEQYF.

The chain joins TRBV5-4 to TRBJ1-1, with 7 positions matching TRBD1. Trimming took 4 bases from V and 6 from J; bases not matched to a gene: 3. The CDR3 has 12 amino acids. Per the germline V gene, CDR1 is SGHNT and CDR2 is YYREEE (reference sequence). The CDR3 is CASSPGTAEAFF. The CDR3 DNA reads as TGTGCCAGCAGCCCAGGGACAGCTGAAGCTTTCTTT.

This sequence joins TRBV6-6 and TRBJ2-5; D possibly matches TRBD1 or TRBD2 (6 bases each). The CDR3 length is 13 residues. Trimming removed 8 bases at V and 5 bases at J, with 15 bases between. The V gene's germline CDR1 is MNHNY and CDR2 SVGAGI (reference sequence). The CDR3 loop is CASGGRRVETQYF. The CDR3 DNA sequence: TGTGCCAGCGGGGGGCGCAGGGTCGAGACCCAGTACTTC.

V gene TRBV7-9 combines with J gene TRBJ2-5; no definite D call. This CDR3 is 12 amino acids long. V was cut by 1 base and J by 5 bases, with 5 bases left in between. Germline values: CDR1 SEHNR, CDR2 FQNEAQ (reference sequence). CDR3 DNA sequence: TGTGCCAGCAGCTTAGGGGCGGAGACCCAGTACTTC. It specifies CASSLGAETQYF.